This T cell receptor (beta chain) is from a study of T cell changes during pregnancy in multiple sclerosis. TCRdb's copy holds only in-frame clones and misses some; the assay was immunoSEQ multiplex PCR. The data contain 44,000 or so clones, more than 70% of them seen just once; the ten biggest clones take up roughly 5.5%. The input for sequencing was CD8+ T cells from peripheral blood mononuclear cells, taken after pregnancy. This TCR was recovered from a female donor in good health, enrolled as a control in a pregnancy study.

CDR3 in amino acids: CAISEPTGPPTEAFF. The CDR3 nucleotides are TGTGCCATCAGTGAACCGACAGGGCCCCCCACTGAAGCTTTCTTT. The V gene is TRBV10-3, the J gene TRBJ1-1; 7 bases are a match to TRBD1. The CDR3 has 15 residues. Germline CDR1 and CDR2: ENHRY and SYGVKD. After removal of 3 bases from V and 4 bases from J, the junction contained 8 bases not matched to a gene.